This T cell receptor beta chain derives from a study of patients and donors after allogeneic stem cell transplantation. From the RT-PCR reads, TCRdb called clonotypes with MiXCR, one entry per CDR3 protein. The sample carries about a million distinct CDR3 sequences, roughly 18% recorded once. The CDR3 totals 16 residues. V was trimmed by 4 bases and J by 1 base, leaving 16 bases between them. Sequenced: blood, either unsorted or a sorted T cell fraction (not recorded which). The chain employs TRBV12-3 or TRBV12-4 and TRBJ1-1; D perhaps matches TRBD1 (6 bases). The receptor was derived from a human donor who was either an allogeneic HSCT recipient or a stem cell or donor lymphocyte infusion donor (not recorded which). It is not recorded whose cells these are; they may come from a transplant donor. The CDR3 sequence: CASSSKFRDTNTEAFF. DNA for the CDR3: TGTGCCAGCAGTTCGAAATTCCGGGACACGAACACTGAAGCTTTCTTT.